The TCR beta chain described here comes from a study of shared clonotypes between healthy human individuals. Study-level findings and limits: An expected dependence of interdonor clonotype sharing on sequencing depth was noted.

CD45RO-negative, CCR7-selected cells formed the naive CD8 fraction, which excluded terminally differentiated effector memory CD45RA+ cells. Sorted-subset replicate PCR reactions were performed with approximately 190 ng DNA, corresponding to 25,000 to 35,000 T cell genomes. The data were produced by immunoSEQ multiplex PCR, yet TCRdb's version contains in-frame clones alone and is incomplete. The table includes about 650,000 clones, roughly 96% detected once. The count of this clone is one. Its specificity is not known. Germline-derived CDR1 and CDR2 are SNHLY and FYNNEI. The CDR3 loop spans 14 amino acids. V was clipped by 7 bases and J by 4 bases, with 16 bases between them.

The TCR comes from a woman aged 25 to 39 in good health. The material sequenced was naive CD8+ T cells sorted from blood. The chain is built from TRBV2 and TRBJ1-1; D is ambiguous. DNA for the CDR3: TGTGCCAGCACGCGGGTCCCCTTGACCACTGAAGCTTTCTTT. Protein product: CASTRVPLTTEAFF.